This entry is about one T cell receptor (beta chain). Its antigen is undetermined. The record originates from a study of shared clonotypes between healthy human individuals. Study details: Donor composition was a couple of women and a few men, aged 18 to 49. Study-wide results and caveats: Apart from blood, nothing was sampled; tissue repertoires likely differ. In having few donors, the study represented limited genetic and exposure-history diversity.

In CD8 memory, CD45RO+ cells were put together with CCR7-negative CD45RA+ TemRA cells. Sequenced by immunoSEQ multiplex PCR; TCRdb stores in-frame clones only, minus some. The table includes roughly 660,000 clones, roughly 91% detected once. Trimming cost V 6 bases and J 0 bases, with 13 bases left between them. This CDR3 has 15 amino acids. CDR1 is LNHDA and CDR2 is SQIVND in the germline V gene (reference sequence). The clonotype originates from a man aged 18 to 30 in good health. Some clones in this sample may be carry-over from other donors' samples. The V and J genes are TRBV19 and TRBJ2-3; D possibly matches TRBD1 or TRBD2 (5 bases each). Sequencing used memory CD8+ T cells from PBMCs. Subset meaning: CD45RO+ cells pooled with CCR7-negative TemRA cells. CDR3 sequence reads: CASRVRGPSTDTQYF. The CDR3 nucleotides are TGTGCCAGTAGAGTGAGGGGCCCTAGCACAGATACGCAGTATTTT.